The rows below give T cell receptor beta chains drawn from one sample of a study of blood T cell repertoires in COVID-19. Profiled with immunoSEQ multiplex PCR; TCRdb holds only in-frame clones, not every one. The sample includes about 250,000 clones, 70% to 90% of them seen just once. Specimen: peripheral blood. Receptor source: a man between 18 and 35 years old with active or convalescent COVID-19. CDR3s include the opening cysteine and the closing phenylalanine or tryptophan. D genes are given only for firm matches. Size is stated for part of the rows, as once, few or many counts, or as a class when the clone is expanded.

V: TRBV19
J: TRBJ1-2
size: .
D: .
CDR3: CASSTRQINYGYTF
DNA: TGTGCCAGTAGTACGCGGCAGATTAACTATGGCTACACCTTC

V: TRBV7-8
J: TRBJ2-2
size: .
D: TRBD1
CDR3: CASSSWTGRVGELFF
DNA: TGTGCCAGCAGCTCCTGGACAGGGCGAGTCGGGGAGCTGTTTTTT

V: TRBV27
J: TRBJ2-1
size: .
D: .
CDR3: CASSSPHTGNEQFF
DNA: TGTGCCAGCAGTTCCCCCCATACAGGCAATGAGCAGTTCTTC

V: TRBV30
J: TRBJ1-2
size: .
D: TRBD1
CDR3: CAWRPGQGYYGYTF
DNA: TGTGCCTGGAGGCCGGGACAGGGGTACTATGGCTACACCTTC

V: TRBV5-6
J: TRBJ2-7
size: once
D: TRBD2
CDR3: CASSLGTSSYEQYF
DNA: TGTGCCAGCAGCTTGGGGACTAGTAGCTACGAGCAGTACTTC

V: TRBV6-2/TRBV6-3
J: TRBJ2-7
size: few
D: .
CDR3: CASSFGELVYEQYF
DNA: TGTGCCAGCAGTTTCGGGGAACTGGTTTACGAGCAGTACTTC

V: TRBV4-3
J: TRBJ1-6
size: few
D: .
CDR3: CASSQTHLSGGPLHF
DNA: TGCGCCAGCAGCCAAACCCATCTTTCGGGGGGGCCCCTCCACTTT

V: TRBV7-2
J: TRBJ1-2
size: .
D: TRBD1
CDR3: CASSPSSGQGYDGYTF
DNA: TGTGCCAGCAGCCCCTCGTCGGGACAGGGATATGATGGCTACACCTTC

V: TRBV29-1
J: TRBJ1-5
size: .
D: .
CDR3: CSPDGGHWDQPQHF
DNA: TGCAGCCCCGACGGGGGGCATTGGGATCAGCCCCAGCATTTT

V: TRBV7-3
J: TRBJ1-1
size: .
D: TRBD1
CDR3: CASSRGTDTEAFF
DNA: TGTGCCAGCAGCCGCGGGACAGACACTGAAGCTTTCTTT

V: TRBV5-4
J: TRBJ2-4
size: .
D: .
CDR3: CASSSPSLVNIQYF
DNA: TGTGCCAGCAGCTCGCCCTCACTAGTAAACATTCAGTACTTC

V: TRBV15
J: TRBJ1-3
size: .
D: .
CDR3: CATSIYDRTSGNTIYF
DNA: TGTGCCACCAGCATTTATGACAGGACCTCTGGAAACACCATATATTTT

V: TRBV11-2
J: TRBJ2-3
size: .
D: .
CDR3: CASRPEGESDTQYF
DNA: TGTGCCAGCAGACCCGAGGGGGAGTCAGATACGCAGTATTTT

V: TRBV7-9
J: TRBJ1-4
size: .
D: .
CDR3: CASSLGVGSGFEKLFF
DNA: TGTGCCAGCAGCTTAGGTGTAGGGAGTGGATTTGAAAAACTGTTTTTT

V: TRBV15
J: TRBJ1-1
size: .
D: .
CDR3: CATSNWELRNTEAFF
DNA: TGTGCCACCAGCAACTGGGAGTTGAGGAACACTGAAGCTTTCTTT

V: TRBV19
J: TRBJ2-3
size: .
D: TRBD2
CDR3: CASSQHRGGDTQYF
DNA: TGTGCCAGTAGCCAGCACCGGGGGGGTGATACGCAGTATTTT

V: TRBV6-4
J: TRBJ1-2
size: .
D: .
CDR3: CASSENPGQDYGYTF
DNA: TGTGCCAGCAGTGAAAACCCAGGGCAGGACTATGGCTACACCTTC

V: TRBV18
J: TRBJ1-1
size: .
D: .
CDR3: CASSPPGGTEAFF
DNA: TGTGCCAGCTCACCACCGGGGGGCACTGAAGCTTTCTTT

V: TRBV6-2/TRBV6-3
J: TRBJ1-1
size: .
D: TRBD1
CDR3: CASSDRDGTEAFF
DNA: TGTGCCAGCAGCGACAGGGATGGCACTGAAGCTTTCTTT

V: TRBV6-5
J: TRBJ1-5
size: .
D: .
CDR3: CASRKQGWSNQPQHF
DNA: TGTGCCAGCAGAAAACAGGGCTGGAGCAATCAGCCCCAGCATTTT

V: TRBV7-9
J: TRBJ2-2
size: .
D: TRBD2
CDR3: CASSLNIAGANTGELFF
DNA: TGTGCCAGCAGCTTAAACATAGCGGGAGCGAACACCGGGGAGCTGTTTTTT

V: TRBV7-9
J: TRBJ1-1
size: .
D: TRBD1
CDR3: CASSWDRRNTEAFF
DNA: TGTGCCAGCAGCTGGGACAGGAGGAACACTGAAGCTTTCTTT

V: TRBV5-6
J: TRBJ1-5
size: .
D: TRBD1
CDR3: CASSKEGARGQPQHF
DNA: TGTGCCAGCAGCAAGGAGGGGGCCAGGGGCCAGCCCCAGCATTTT

V: TRBV19
J: TRBJ2-6
size: .
D: TRBD1
CDR3: CASSRIKTGVISGANVLTF
DNA: TGTGCCAGTAGTCGAATTAAGACAGGGGTAATCTCTGGGGCCAACGTCCTGACTTTC

V: TRBV6-2/TRBV6-3
J: TRBJ2-5
size: .
D: TRBD1
CDR3: CASSYSTVWTGDQETQYF
DNA: TGTGCCAGCAGTTACTCGACCGTCTGGACAGGGGACCAAGAGACCCAGTACTTC

V: TRBV28
J: TRBJ2-5
size: .
D: TRBD2
CDR3: CASSLQRGLETQYF
DNA: TGTGCCAGCAGTTTACAGCGGGGCTTAGAGACCCAGTACTTC

V: TRBV6-5
J: TRBJ2-7
size: .
D: TRBD2
CDR3: CASRKTSGGSYEQYF
DNA: TGTGCCAGCAGAAAAACTAGCGGGGGGTCCTACGAGCAGTACTTC

V: TRBV25-1
J: TRBJ1-2
size: .
D: .
CDR3: CASSRSGYYGYTF
DNA: TGTGCCAGCAGTAGGTCAGGGTACTATGGCTACACCTTC

V: TRBV14
J: TRBJ1-2
size: .
D: .
CDR3: CASSLAGTTNYGYTF
DNA: TGTGCCAGCAGCCTAGCGGGAACGACTAACTATGGCTACACCTTC

V: TRBV6-5
J: TRBJ1-5
size: .
D: TRBD1
CDR3: CASSPGQGGNQPQHF
DNA: TGTGCCAGCAGCCCCGGACAGGGGGGCAATCAGCCCCAGCATTTT

V: TRBV5-1
J: TRBJ1-1
size: .
D: .
CDR3: CASSPREVNTEAFF
DNA: TGCGCCAGCAGCCCCAGGGAAGTGAACACTGAAGCTTTCTTT

V: TRBV11-2
J: TRBJ1-1
size: .
D: .
CDR3: CASSLEVWLTGTEAFF
DNA: TGTGCCAGCAGCTTAGAAGTTTGGCTAACAGGGACTGAAGCTTTCTTT

V: TRBV18
J: TRBJ2-7
size: .
D: .
CDR3: CASSQGVLIEQYF
DNA: TGTGCCAGCTCACAAGGGGTCTTGATCGAGCAGTACTTC

V: TRBV10-2
J: TRBJ2-3
size: .
D: TRBD2
CDR3: CASSLVAGGASTDTQYF
DNA: TGCGCCAGCAGTCTGGTAGCGGGGGGCGCTAGCACAGATACGCAGTATTTT

V: TRBV6-1
J: TRBJ2-7
size: .
D: .
CDR3: CASSDKAGVLLYEQYF
DNA: TGTGCCAGCAGTGATAAGGCAGGGGTACTCCTTTACGAGCAGTACTTC

V: TRBV20-1
J: TRBJ2-5
size: .
D: .
CDR3: CSARDSEVPYF
DNA: TGCAGTGCTAGAGATTCCGAGGTCCCGTACTTC

V: TRBV7-9
J: TRBJ2-7
size: .
D: .
CDR3: CASSPLYEQYF
DNA: TGTGCCAGCAGCCCCCTTTACGAGCAGTACTTC

V: TRBV20-1
J: TRBJ1-1
size: .
D: TRBD1
CDR3: CSASNRGRWVAFF
DNA: TGCAGTGCTAGTAACAGGGGGCGATGGGTAGCTTTCTTT

V: TRBV3-1/TRBV3-2
J: TRBJ1-4
size: many
D: .
CDR3: CASSPGHPDGVTNEKLFF
DNA: TGTGCCAGCAGCCCGGGACATCCCGACGGAGTGACTAATGAAAAACTGTTTTTT

V: TRBV7-9
J: TRBJ1-3
size: .
D: TRBD1
CDR3: CASSLGTVGNTIYF
DNA: TGTGCCAGCAGCCTAGGGACAGTTGGAAACACCATATATTTT

V: TRBV7-2
J: TRBJ1-1
size: .
D: TRBD1
CDR3: CASSSDPTGAGAEAFF
DNA: TGTGCCAGCAGCTCTGACCCGACAGGGGCAGGCGCTGAAGCTTTCTTT

V: TRBV6-5
J: TRBJ2-7
size: .
D: TRBD1
CDR3: CASSRDSKYEQYF
DNA: TGTGCCAGCAGTCGGGACAGTAAATACGAGCAGTACTTC

V: TRBV19
J: TRBJ2-3
size: .
D: .
CDR3: CASNKGARVAGTDTQYF
DNA: TGTGCCAGTAATAAGGGGGCGCGGGTAGCGGGCACAGATACGCAGTATTTT

V: TRBV7-2
J: TRBJ1-6
size: .
D: .
CDR3: CASSLEEDSPLHF
DNA: TGTGCCAGCAGCTTAGAGGAGGACTCACCCCTCCACTTT

V: TRBV7-2
J: TRBJ2-1
size: .
D: .
CDR3: CASSFLRGNEQFF
DNA: TGTGCCAGCAGCTTTCTCAGGGGCAATGAGCAGTTCTTC

V: TRBV13
J: TRBJ2-2
size: .
D: .
CDR3: CASSLGTVTGELFF
DNA: TGTGCCAGCAGCTTAGGGACAGTTACCGGGGAGCTGTTTTTT

V: TRBV9
J: TRBJ1-3
size: .
D: .
CDR3: CASSVGGSAAGNTIYF
DNA: TGTGCCAGCAGCGTCGGAGGTTCTGCCGCTGGAAACACCATATATTTT

V: TRBV18
J: TRBJ2-7
size: few
D: TRBD2
CDR3: CASSPLRGRIAGETGEQYF
DNA: TGTGCCAGCTCACCACTCAGAGGCCGGATAGCGGGAGAAACTGGCGAGCAGTACTTC

V: TRBV27
J: TRBJ1-2
size: .
D: TRBD1
CDR3: CASSPQGVVDYGYTF
DNA: TGTGCCAGCAGTCCACAGGGGGTAGTAGACTATGGCTACACCTTC

V: TRBV20-1
J: TRBJ1-1
size: .
D: .
CDR3: CSARLLTEAFF
DNA: TGCAGTGCTAGACTTTTAACTGAAGCTTTCTTT

V: TRBV7-3
J: TRBJ2-5
size: .
D: .
CDR3: CASSIGQRETQYF
DNA: TGTGCCAGCAGCATCGGTCAGCGAGAGACCCAGTACTTC

V: TRBV5-1
J: TRBJ2-1
size: .
D: TRBD1
CDR3: CASSLGGQTYNEQFF
DNA: TGCGCCAGCAGCTTGGGGGGACAGACTTACAATGAGCAGTTCTTC

V: TRBV6-4
J: TRBJ1-6
size: .
D: .
CDR3: CASSDEAGNNSPLHF
DNA: TGTGCCAGCAGTGATGAGGCAGGGAATAATTCACCCCTCCACTTT

V: TRBV28
J: TRBJ1-5
size: .
D: .
CDR3: CASRTLNQPQHF
DNA: TGTGCCAGCAGGACATTAAATCAGCCCCAGCATTTT

V: TRBV5-1
J: TRBJ1-1
size: .
D: TRBD1
CDR3: CASKQQGMNTEAFF
DNA: TGCGCCAGCAAACAACAGGGGATGAACACTGAAGCTTTCTTT

V: TRBV5-1
J: TRBJ1-1
size: .
D: .
CDR3: CASSLDRVAFF
DNA: TGCGCCAGCAGCTTGGACAGGGTTGCTTTCTTT

V: TRBV11-2
J: TRBJ2-5
size: .
D: .
CDR3: CASSLFRPLAGKETQYF
DNA: TGTGCCAGCAGCTTATTCCGCCCGCTGGCGGGGAAAGAGACCCAGTACTTC

V: TRBV15
J: TRBJ1-4
size: .
D: .
CDR3: CATSRDRTLNEKLFF
DNA: TGTGCCACCAGCAGAGATCGAACTCTCAATGAAAAACTGTTTTTT

V: TRBV5-5
J: TRBJ1-6
size: .
D: .
CDR3: CASGTGGPPSNSPLHF
DNA: TGTGCCAGCGGAACGGGGGGGCCGCCTTCTAATTCACCCCTCCACTTT

V: TRBV5-1
J: TRBJ2-6
size: .
D: TRBD1
CDR3: CASSSTGGVGANVLTF
DNA: TGCGCCAGCAGCTCTACAGGGGGCGTTGGGGCCAACGTCCTGACTTTC